This is a list of T cell receptor beta chains from one sample in a study of cytomegalovirus exposure and HLA in healthy donors. This table comes from immunoSEQ multiplex PCR, and its TCRdb copy is limited to in-frame clones, with some not included. The table includes under 200,000 clones, around 77% detected once. Sequenced sample: PBMCs. Receptors were obtained from a man aged 60-69 years in good health and CMV-seronegative. Both conserved end residues are part of each CDR3. A D gene is named only where the DNA matches it firmly. Clone size appears in some rows only: once, few, many, or a class for an expanded clone.

abundance	v_gene	j_gene	d_gene	CDR3nt	CDR3aa
-	TRBV18	TRBJ1-2	TRBD1	TGTGCCAGCTCACCTTCGACAGGGGGTGCTGGCTACACCTTC	CASSPSTGGAGYTF
once	TRBV5-4	TRBJ1-6	TRBD1	TGTGCCAGCAGCTCAAGACAGGGGGGATCGAATTCACCCCTCCACTTT	CASSSRQGGSNSPLHF
-	TRBV9	TRBJ2-7	TRBD1	TGTGCCAGCAGCGCAGGGGACAGGCCCTACGAGCAGTACTTC	CASSAGDRPYEQYF
-	TRBV15	TRBJ2-7	-	TGTGCCACCAGCAGACTGCGCGGGTCCTACGAGCAGTACTTC	CATSRLRGSYEQYF
once	TRBV6-5	TRBJ2-7	TRBD2	TGTGCCAGCAGTTACTCGTTAGCGGGGAAATACGAGCAGTACTTC	CASSYSLAGKYEQYF
-	TRBV7-8	TRBJ2-4	-	TGTGCCAGCAGCTTAGTAATAGCCAAAAACATTCAGTACTTC	CASSLVIAKNIQYF
-	TRBV27	TRBJ2-7	TRBD1	TGTGCCAGCAGTACCGGGACAGGGGGAGCCTACGAGCAGTACTTC	CASSTGTGGAYEQYF
-	TRBV2	TRBJ1-2	-	TGTGCCAGCAGTGAAGACCGGGGGGGATATGGCTACACCTTC	CASSEDRGGYGYTF
-	TRBV5-1	TRBJ1-4	-	TGCGCCAGCAGCTTGGCCGGGGGGGGCAAGGGTGAAAAACTGTTTTTT	CASSLAGGGKGEKLFF
-	TRBV7-2	TRBJ1-1	TRBD1	TGTGCCAGCAGCAGGACAGGGGCTGAAGCTTTCTTT	CASSRTGAEAFF
-	TRBV5-1	TRBJ2-7	TRBD2	TGCGCCAGCAGCTGGGAGGGAGGGGATGAGCAGTACTTC	CASSWEGGDEQYF
-	TRBV7-2	TRBJ2-2	-	TGTGCCAGCACAGGTCCAGGGAACACCGGGGAGCTGTTTTTT	CASTGPGNTGELFF
-	TRBV5-4	TRBJ2-1	TRBD2	TGTGCCAGCAGCCTCCCTGGGACCTGGACTAGCGGCACCTACAATGAGCAGTTCTTC	CASSLPGTWTSGTYNEQFF
many	TRBV7-9	TRBJ1-4	-	TGTGCCAGCAGCCCCGGAAGATTCGGGGAAAAACTGTTTTTT	CASSPGRFGEKLFF
once	TRBV7-2	TRBJ1-5	-	TGTGCCAGCAGCTTAGTCCAGGGGCTAAGCAATCAGCCCCAGAATTTT	CASSLVQGLSNQPQNF
-	TRBV6-5	TRBJ2-5	-	TGTGCCAGCAGTCTCCGGGGGACAGAAAAAGAGACCCAGTACTTC	CASSLRGTEKETQYF
-	TRBV11-2	TRBJ2-7	TRBD2	TGTGCCAGCAGCTTTGGTCTAGCGGGGGGCTACGAGCAGTACTTC	CASSFGLAGGYEQYF
-	TRBV28	TRBJ1-5	TRBD1	TGTGCCAGCAGTTTATTTGGCTGGACAGGGAATCAGCCCCAGCATTTT	CASSLFGWTGNQPQHF
-	TRBV19	TRBJ2-7	TRBD1	TGTGCCAGTAGAAACAATTGGCGGACAGGGGGTTCCTCCTACGAGCAGTACTTC	CASRNNWRTGGSSYEQYF
-	TRBV5-4	TRBJ2-1	TRBD1	TGTGCCAGCAGCTCTCCGGGACAGGGAGGCAATGAGCAGTTCTTC	CASSSPGQGGNEQFF
once	TRBV7-9	TRBJ2-7	-	TGTGCCAGCAGCTTTGGAGGAGCTGTCCCCTACGAGCAGTACTTC	CASSFGGAVPYEQYF
-	TRBV6-5	TRBJ2-7	-	TGTGCCAGCAGTTACTTGGGGCGGGGGCAGTCGGAGCAGTACTTC	CASSYLGRGQSEQYF
-	TRBV5-1	TRBJ2-7	-	TGCGCCAGCAGCGGGGCAGGGGCGGTTGAGCAGTACTTC	CASSGAGAVEQYF
-	TRBV19	TRBJ2-7	TRBD2	TGTGCCAGTAGTATCGGACTAGCGGGGACCTACGAGCAGTACTTC	CASSIGLAGTYEQYF
-	TRBV10-3	TRBJ2-3	TRBD2	TGTGCCATCAGTTCCGTAGCGGGGGTCGGGGATACGCAGTATTTT	CAISSVAGVGDTQYF
-	TRBV7-9	TRBJ1-2	TRBD1	TGTGCCAGCAGCCCGGGGACAGGGGTAAACTATGGCTACACCTTC	CASSPGTGVNYGYTF
-	TRBV29-1	TRBJ1-4	-	TGCAGCGTGGGGACTTTGGAAAAACTGTTTTTT	CSVGTLEKLFF
-	TRBV5-1	TRBJ2-7	-	TGCGCCAGCAGCTCCATGGGCAACGAGCAGTACTTC	CASSSMGNEQYF
-	TRBV5-4	TRBJ2-3	TRBD2	TGTGCCAGCAGCTACGCGGGAGCAGATACGCAGTATTTT	CASSYAGADTQYF